This T cell receptor beta chain was observed in a study of T-cell memory formation after mild COVID-19. Study at large: Most TCR clusters belonged to a single donor.

The table lists this clonotype with a few counts. TCRdb re-analysed the 5' RACE reads in MiXCR, keeping a single row per CDR3 protein. There are 350,000 to 500,000 distinct CDR3 sequences in the sample; 20% to 30% occur only once, and 13% lies in the top ten. CDR3 length: 15 amino acids. J lost 8 bases, V lost 0 bases, and 8 bases had no gene match. The germline CDR1 and CDR2 sequences are SGHRS and YFSETQ. This sequence was found in an adult woman who had mild COVID-19 (a few samples of this study predate the infection). Cell type and time point are not known. V and J are TRBV5-1 and TRBJ1-1; 9 bases fit TRBD1. Sequenced input: PBMCs or a T cell subset sorted from them (not recorded which). The CDR3 sequence is CASSLGRDRVTEAFF. The CDR3 region has the DNA TGCGCCAGCAGCTTGGGGAGGGACAGGGTAACCGAAGCTTTCTTT.